The entry below describes one T cell receptor (beta chain). Assay used: immunoSEQ multiplex PCR; TCRdb lists only in-frame clones, some missing. Here the sample spans over 100,000 clones, 70% to 90% being singletons. The CDR3 is 12 amino acids. The germline CDR1 and CDR2 sequences are LNHDA and SQIVND (reference sequence). V shed 10 bases and J shed 3 bases, with 12 bases lying between them. This sample was taken from a study of control samples from healthy donors and cancer patients. Source material: blood. The rearrangement uses TRBV19 and TRBJ1-2, with D possibly matching TRBD1 (6 bases). The origin of this receptor is a man between 45 and 60 years old in good health. DNA of the CDR3: TGTGCCATCAGGGGCGCGGACTATGGCTACACCTTC. Protein sequence: CAIRGADYGYTF.